The clone carrying this T cell receptor beta chain occurred once. As yet, its antigen is unknown. Each PCR replicate from the sorted subsets contained 150 to 250 ng DNA, which is tens of thousands of T cell genomes. Sequencing used immunoSEQ multiplex PCR; TCRdb keeps in-frame clones, though not all of them. The repertoire includes about 2.4 million clones, roughly nine tenths of them detected once, and under 0.15% sits in the top ten. The study drew its donors from healthy HIV-negative adults without recent acute infections or vaccinations. Germline V gene sequence: CDR1 SEHNR, CDR2 FQNEAQ (reference sequence). The CDR3 has 15 residues. The ends were cut back, 5 bases at V and 1 base at J, with 11 bases in the middle. The data derive from a study of shared clonotypes between healthy human individuals. General study points: Some naive CD4 clonotypes, 4% to 6%, turned up in common across four donors.

The sample was naive CD4+ T cells sorted from blood. Subset meaning: CD45RA+ positively selected. V and J are TRBV7-9 and TRBJ2-2; D gene uncertain. This TCR came from a man between 18 and 29 years old in good health. The CDR3 DNA reads TGTGCCAGCAGCCGACTCACAGTGAACACCGGGGAGCTGTTTTTT. Translating gives CASSRLTVNTGELFF.